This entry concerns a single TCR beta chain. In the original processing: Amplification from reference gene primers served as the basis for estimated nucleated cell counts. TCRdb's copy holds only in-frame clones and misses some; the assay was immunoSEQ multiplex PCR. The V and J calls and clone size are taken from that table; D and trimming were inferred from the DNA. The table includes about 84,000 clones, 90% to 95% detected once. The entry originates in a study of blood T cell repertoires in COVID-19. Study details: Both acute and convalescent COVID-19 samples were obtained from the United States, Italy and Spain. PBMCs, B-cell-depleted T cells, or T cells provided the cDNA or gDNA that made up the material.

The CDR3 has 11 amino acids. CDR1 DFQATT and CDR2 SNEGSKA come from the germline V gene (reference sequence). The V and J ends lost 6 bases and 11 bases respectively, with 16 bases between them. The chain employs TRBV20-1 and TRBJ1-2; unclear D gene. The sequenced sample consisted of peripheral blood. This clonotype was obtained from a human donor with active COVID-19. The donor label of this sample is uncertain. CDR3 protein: CSAADSGEYTF. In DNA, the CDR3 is TGCAGTGCCGCTGACTCCGGCGAGTACACCTTC.